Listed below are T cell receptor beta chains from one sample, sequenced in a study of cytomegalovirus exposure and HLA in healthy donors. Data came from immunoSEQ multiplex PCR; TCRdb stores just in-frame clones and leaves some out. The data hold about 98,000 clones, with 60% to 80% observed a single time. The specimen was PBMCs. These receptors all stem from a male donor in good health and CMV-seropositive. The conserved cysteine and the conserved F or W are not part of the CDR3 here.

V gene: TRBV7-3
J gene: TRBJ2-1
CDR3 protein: ASSPQGSGFYNEQF

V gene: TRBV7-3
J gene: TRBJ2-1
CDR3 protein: ASSSGLAGGEQF

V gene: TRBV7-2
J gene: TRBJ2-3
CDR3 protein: ASSLGSGEITDTQY

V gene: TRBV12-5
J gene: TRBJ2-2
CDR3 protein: ASGLNGRLF

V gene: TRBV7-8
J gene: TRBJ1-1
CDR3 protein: ASSQGAWTEAF

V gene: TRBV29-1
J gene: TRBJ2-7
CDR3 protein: SVEIRGTSGRDDSYEQY

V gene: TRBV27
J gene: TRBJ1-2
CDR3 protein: ASSFRRGHNVGYT

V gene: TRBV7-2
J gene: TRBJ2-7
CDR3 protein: ASSLTSYEQY

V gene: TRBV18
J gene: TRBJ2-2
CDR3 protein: ASSPPGSNTGELF

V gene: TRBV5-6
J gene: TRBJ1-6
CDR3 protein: ASSSGQGFSPLH

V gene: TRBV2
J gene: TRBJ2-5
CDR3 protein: ATSGERQETQY